The present T cell receptor (beta chain) was sequenced within a study of blood T cell repertoires in COVID-19. Study at large: The United States, Italy and Spain provided the acute and convalescent COVID-19 samples. T cells, B-cell-depleted T cells, or PBMCs provided the cDNA or gDNA that served as material.

The data were produced by immunoSEQ multiplex PCR, yet TCRdb's version contains in-frame clones alone and is incomplete. The table records under 140,000 clones, around 89% of them present only once. The TCR comes from a woman in her 50s with acute or convalescent COVID-19. Sequenced input: peripheral blood.

CDR3 bases: TGTGCCAGCAGTTCCGGGGGAGCCAAAAACATTCAGTACTTC. This gives the protein CASSSGGAKNIQYF. This chain links TRBV28 with TRBJ2-4; maybe TRBD2 (6 bases). The germline gives CDR1 MDHEN, CDR2 SYDVKM. CDR3 size: 14 residues. The germline V and J ends were trimmed by 4 bases and 0 bases, with 7 bases remaining between them.